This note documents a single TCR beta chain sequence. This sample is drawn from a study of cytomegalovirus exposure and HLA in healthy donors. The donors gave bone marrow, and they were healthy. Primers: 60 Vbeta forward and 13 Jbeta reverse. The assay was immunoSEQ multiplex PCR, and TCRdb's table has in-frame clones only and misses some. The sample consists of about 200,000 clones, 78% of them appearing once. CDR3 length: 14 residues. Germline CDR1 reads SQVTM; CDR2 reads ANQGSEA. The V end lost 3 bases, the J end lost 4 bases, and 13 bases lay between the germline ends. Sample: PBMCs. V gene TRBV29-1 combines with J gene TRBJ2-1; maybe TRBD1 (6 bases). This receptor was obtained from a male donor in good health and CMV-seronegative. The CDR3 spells CSVDTGSGYNEQFF. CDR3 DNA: TGCAGCGTTGACACAGGGTCAGGTTACAATGAGCAGTTCTTC.